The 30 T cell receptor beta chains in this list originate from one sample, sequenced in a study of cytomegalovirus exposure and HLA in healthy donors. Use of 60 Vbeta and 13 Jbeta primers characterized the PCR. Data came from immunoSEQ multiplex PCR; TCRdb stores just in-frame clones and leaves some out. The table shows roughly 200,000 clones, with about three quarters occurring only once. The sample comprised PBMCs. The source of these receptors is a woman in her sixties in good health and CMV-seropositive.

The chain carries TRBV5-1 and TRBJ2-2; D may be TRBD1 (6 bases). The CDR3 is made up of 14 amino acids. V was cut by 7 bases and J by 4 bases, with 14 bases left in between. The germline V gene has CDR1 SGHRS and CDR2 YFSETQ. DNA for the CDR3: TGCGCCAGCGCCAGACAGGTGGGCACCGGGGAGCTGTTTTTT. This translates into CASARQVGTGELFF.

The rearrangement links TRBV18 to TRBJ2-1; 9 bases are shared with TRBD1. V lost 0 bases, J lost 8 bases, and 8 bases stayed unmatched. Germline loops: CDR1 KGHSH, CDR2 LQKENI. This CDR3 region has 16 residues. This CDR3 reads CASSPPVGQGNHEQFF. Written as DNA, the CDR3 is TGTGCCAGCTCACCACCGGTGGGACAGGGTAATCATGAGCAGTTCTTC.

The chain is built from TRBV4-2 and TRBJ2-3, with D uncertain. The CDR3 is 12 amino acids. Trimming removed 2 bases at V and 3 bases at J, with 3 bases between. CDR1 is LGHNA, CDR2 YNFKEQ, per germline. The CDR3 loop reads CASSQLTDTQYF. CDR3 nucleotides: TGTGCCAGCAGCCAACTTACAGATACGCAGTATTTT.

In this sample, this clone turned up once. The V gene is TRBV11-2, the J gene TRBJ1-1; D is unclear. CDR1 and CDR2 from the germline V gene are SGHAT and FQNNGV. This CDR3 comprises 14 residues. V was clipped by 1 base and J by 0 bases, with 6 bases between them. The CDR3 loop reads CASSLGTLNTEAFF. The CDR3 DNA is TGTGCCAGCAGCTTAGGTACTCTGAACACTGAAGCTTTCTTT.

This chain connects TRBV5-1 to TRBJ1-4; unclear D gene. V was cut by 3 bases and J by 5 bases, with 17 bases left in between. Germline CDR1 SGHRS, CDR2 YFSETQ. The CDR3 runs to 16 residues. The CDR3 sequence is CASSSTERNQNEKLFF. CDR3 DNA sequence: TGCGCCAGCAGCTCAACAGAACGAAACCAAAATGAAAAACTGTTTTTT.

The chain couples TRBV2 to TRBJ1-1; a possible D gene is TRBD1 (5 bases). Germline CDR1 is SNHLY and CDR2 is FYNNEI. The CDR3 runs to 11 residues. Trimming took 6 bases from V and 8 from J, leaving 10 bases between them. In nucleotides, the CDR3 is TGTGCCAGCAGGGTACAGGTCGAAGCTTTCTTT. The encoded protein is CASRVQVEAFF.

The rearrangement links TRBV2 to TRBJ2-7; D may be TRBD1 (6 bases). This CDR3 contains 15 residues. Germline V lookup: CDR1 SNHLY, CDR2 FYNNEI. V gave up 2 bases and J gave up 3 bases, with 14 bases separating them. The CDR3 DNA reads TGTGCCAGCAGTGAAATCGGGCAGGGGAGCTACGAGCAGTACTTC. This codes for CASSEIGQGSYEQYF.

The CDR3 DNA sequence: TGTGCCAGCAGTGAAGGCTGGCGGGGGGGCCGAGAGACCCAGTACTTC. As protein: CASSEGWRGGRETQYF. The rearrangement uses TRBV2 and TRBJ2-5, with 9 bases matching TRBD2. CDR1 SNHLY and CDR2 FYNNEI come from the germline V gene. Trimming took 1 base from V and 4 from J; bases not matched to a gene: 7. The CDR3 covers 16 residues.

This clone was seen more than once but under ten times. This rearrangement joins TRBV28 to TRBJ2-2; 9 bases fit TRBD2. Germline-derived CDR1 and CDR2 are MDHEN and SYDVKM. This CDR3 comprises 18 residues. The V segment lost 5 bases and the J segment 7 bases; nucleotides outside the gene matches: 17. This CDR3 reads CASSPRTGRGGHSGELFF. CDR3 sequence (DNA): TGTGCCAGCAGTCCACGGACTGGGCGGGGGGGCCATAGCGGGGAGCTGTTTTTT.

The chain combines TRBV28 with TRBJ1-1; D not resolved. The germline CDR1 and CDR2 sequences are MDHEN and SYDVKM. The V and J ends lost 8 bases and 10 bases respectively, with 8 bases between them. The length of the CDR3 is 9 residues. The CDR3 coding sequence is TGTGCCAGCGGGCAGAGAGCTTTCTTT. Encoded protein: CASGQRAFF.

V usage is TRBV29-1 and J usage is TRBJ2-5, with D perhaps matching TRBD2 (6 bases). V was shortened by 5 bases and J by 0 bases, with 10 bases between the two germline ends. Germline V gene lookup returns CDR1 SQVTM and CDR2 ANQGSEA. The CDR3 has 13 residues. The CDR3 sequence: CSVSRGNQETQYF. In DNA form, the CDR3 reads TGCAGCGTTTCCCGGGGGAACCAAGAGACCCAGTACTTC.

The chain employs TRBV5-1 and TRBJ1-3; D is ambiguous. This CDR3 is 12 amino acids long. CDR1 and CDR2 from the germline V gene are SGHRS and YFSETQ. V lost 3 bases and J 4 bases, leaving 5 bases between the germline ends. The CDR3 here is CASSSGGNTIYF. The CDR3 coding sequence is TGCGCCAGCAGCTCCGGGGGAAACACCATATATTTT.

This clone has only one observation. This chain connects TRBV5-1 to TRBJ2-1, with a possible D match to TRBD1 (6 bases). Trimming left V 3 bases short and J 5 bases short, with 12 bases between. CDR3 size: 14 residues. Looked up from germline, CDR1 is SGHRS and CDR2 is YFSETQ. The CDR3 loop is CASSSTGQNNEQFF. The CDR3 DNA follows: TGCGCCAGCAGCTCCACAGGACAGAACAATGAGCAGTTCTTC. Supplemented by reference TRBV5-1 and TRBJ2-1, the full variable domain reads KAGVTQTPRYLIKTRGQQVTLSCSPISGHRSVSWYQQTPGQGLQFLFEYFSETQRNKGNFPGRFSGRQFSNSRSEMNVSTLELGDSALYLCASSSTGQNNEQFFGPGTRLTVL.

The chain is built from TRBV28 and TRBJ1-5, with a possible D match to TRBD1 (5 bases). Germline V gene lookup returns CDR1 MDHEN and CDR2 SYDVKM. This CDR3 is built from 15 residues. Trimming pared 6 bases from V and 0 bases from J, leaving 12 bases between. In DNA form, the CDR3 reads TGTGCCAGCAGACCGACAGATTATAGCAATCAGCCCCAGCATTTT. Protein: CASRPTDYSNQPQHF.

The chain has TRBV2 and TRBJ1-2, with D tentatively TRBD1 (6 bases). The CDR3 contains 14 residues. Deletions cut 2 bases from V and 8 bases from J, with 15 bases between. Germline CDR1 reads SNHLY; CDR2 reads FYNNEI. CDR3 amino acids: CASSELRDTGGYTF. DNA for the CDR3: TGTGCCAGCAGTGAATTGAGGGACACGGGGGGCTACACCTTC. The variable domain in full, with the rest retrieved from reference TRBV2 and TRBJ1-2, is EPEVTQTPSHQVTQMGQEVILRCVPISNHLYFYWYRQILGQKVEFLVSFYNNEISEKSEIFDDQFSVERPDGSNFTLKIRSTKLEDSAMYFCASSELRDTGGYTFGSGTRLTVV.

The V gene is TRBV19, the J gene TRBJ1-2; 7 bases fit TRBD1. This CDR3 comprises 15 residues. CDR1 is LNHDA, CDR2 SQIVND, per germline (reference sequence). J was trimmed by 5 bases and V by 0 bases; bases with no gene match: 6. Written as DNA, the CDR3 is TGTGCCAGTAGTATAGATTCGGGACAGACTTATGGCTACACCTTC. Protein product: CASSIDSGQTYGYTF.

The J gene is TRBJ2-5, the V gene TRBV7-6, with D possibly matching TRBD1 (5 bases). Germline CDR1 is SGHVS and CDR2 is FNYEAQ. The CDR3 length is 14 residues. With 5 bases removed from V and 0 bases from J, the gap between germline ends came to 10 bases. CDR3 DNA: TGTGCCAGCAGCGAACAGGTCTACCAAGAGACCCAGTACTTC. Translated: CASSEQVYQETQYF.

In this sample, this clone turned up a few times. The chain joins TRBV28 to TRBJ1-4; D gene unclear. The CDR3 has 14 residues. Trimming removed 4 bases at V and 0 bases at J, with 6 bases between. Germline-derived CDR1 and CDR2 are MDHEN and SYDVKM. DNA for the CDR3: TGTGCCAGCAGTTCACCGGCAACTAATGAAAAACTGTTTTTT. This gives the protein CASSSPATNEKLFF.

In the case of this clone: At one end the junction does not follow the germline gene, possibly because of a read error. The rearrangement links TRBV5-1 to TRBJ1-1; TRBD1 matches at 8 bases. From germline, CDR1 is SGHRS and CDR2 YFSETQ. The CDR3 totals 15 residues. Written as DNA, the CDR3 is TGCGCCAGCAGCAATGGACAGGGTTTGAACGCTGAAGCTTTCTTT. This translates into CASSNGQGLNAEAFF.

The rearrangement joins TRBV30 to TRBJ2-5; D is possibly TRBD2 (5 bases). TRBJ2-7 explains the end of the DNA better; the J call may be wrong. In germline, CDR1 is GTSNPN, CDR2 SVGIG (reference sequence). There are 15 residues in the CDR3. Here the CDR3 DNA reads TGTGCCTGGAGCCCCCCGGGCAGCGGCTCCTACGAGCAGTACTTC. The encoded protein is CAWSPPGSGSYEQYF.

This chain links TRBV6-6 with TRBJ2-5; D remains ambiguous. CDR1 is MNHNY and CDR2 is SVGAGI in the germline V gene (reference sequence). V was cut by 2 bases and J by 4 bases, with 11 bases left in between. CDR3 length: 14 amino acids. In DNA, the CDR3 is TGTGCCAGCAGTTACCCCGTTAACAGAGAGACCCAGTACTTC. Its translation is CASSYPVNRETQYF.

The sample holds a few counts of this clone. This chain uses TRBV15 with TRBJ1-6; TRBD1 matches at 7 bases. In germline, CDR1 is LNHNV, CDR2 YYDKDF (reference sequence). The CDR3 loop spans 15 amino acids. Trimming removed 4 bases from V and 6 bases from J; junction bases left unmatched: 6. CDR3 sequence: CATSTTGTGNSPLHF. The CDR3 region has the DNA TGTGCCACCAGCACGACAGGGACGGGTAATTCACCCCTCCACTTT.

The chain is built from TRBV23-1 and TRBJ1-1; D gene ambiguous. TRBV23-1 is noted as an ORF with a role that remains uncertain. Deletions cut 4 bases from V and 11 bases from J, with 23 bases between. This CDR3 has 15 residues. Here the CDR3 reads CASSPYASGKTRAFF. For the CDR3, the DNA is TGCGCCAGCAGTCCCTACGCCTCAGGCAAAACTAGGGCTTTCTTT.

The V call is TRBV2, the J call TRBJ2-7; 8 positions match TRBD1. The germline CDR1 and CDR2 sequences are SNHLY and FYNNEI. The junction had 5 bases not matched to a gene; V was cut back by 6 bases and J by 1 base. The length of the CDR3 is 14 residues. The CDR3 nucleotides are TGTGCCAGCAGCGGACAGGGAATTTCCTACGAGCAGTACTTC. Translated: CASSGQGISYEQYF.

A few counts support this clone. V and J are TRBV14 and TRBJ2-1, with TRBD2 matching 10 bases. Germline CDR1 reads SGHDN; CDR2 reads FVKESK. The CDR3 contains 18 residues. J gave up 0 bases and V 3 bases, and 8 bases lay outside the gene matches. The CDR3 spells CASSQKAGGRSSYNEQFF. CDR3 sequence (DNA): TGTGCCAGCAGCCAGAAAGCGGGAGGGAGGAGCTCCTACAATGAGCAGTTCTTC.

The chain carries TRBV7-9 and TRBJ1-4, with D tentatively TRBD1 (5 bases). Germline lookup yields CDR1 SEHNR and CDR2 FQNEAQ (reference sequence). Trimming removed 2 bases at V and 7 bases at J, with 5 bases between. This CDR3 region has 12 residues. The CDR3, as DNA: TGTGCCAGCAGCTTACAGGGTGAAAAACTGTTTTTT. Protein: CASSLQGEKLFF.

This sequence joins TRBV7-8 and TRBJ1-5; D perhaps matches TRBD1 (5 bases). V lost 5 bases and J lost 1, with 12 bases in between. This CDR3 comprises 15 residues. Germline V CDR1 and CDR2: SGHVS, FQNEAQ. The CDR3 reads CASSHTRQSNQPQHF. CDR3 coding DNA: TGTGCCAGCAGCCATACTCGACAGAGCAATCAGCCCCAGCATTTT.

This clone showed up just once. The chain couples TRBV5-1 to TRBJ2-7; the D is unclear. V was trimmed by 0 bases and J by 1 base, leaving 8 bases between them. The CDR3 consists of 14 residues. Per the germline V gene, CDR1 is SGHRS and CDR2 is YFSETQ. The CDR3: CASSLGHISYEQYF. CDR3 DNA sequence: TGCGCCAGCAGCTTGGGGCACATTTCCTACGAGCAGTACTTC.

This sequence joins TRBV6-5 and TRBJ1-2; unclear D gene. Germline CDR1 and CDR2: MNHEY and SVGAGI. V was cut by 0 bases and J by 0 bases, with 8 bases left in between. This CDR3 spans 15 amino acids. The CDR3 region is CASSYSSPANYGYTF. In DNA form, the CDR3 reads TGTGCCAGCAGTTACTCATCTCCAGCTAACTATGGCTACACCTTC.

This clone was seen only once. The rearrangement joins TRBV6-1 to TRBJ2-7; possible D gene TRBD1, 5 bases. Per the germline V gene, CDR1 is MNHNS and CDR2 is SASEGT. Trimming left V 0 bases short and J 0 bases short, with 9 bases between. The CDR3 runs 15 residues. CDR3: CASSEAAGHSYEQYF. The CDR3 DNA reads TGTGCCAGCAGTGAAGCCGCAGGGCACTCCTACGAGCAGTACTTC.